The 18 T cell receptor beta chains below come from one sample, sequenced in a study of response to subunit inactivated influenza vaccine. TCRdb reanalysed the RT-PCR reads using MiXCR and keeps one entry per CDR3 protein. The sample holds hundreds of thousands of distinct CDR3 sequences, less than 20% seen once. Material: PBMCs from blood, obtained 11 to 12 days after vaccination. These receptors were obtained from a man in his fifties who received an inactivated influenza vaccine.

This clonotype was observed a few times. The chain links TRBV7-9 to TRBJ2-2; D gene unclear. The CDR3 is 17 amino acids. Trimming took 4 bases from V and 9 from J, leaving 24 bases between them. Germline assignment: CDR1 SEHNR and CDR2 FQNEAQ (reference sequence). The CDR3: CASSSLGGDPANRELFF. CDR3 nucleotide sequence: TGTGCCAGCAGCTCCCTAGGTGGAGATCCAGCGAACCGGGAGCTGTTTTTT.

This rearrangement joins TRBV12-3 or TRBV12-4 to TRBJ1-5; D is undetermined. This CDR3 region has 15 residues. V dropped 3 bases and J dropped 0 bases, with 9 bases sitting between them. Written as DNA, the CDR3 is TGTGCCAGCAGTTTCGCCGGGGATAGCAATCAGCCCCAGCATTTT. Translation gives CASSFAGDSNQPQHF.

This clonotype occurred a few times. The V and J genes are TRBV10-3 and TRBJ2-7; possibly TRBD1 for D (6 bases). Trimming shortened V by 4 bases and J by 11 bases, and 21 bases separated the two germline ends. The germline V gene has CDR1 ENHRY and CDR2 SYGVKD. The CDR3 sequence is 14 residues long. Here the CDR3 reads CAISVDGTRYREYF. The DNA of the CDR3 is TGTGCCATCAGTGTAGACGGGACACGGTATAGAGAGTACTTC.

This clonotype has a single count. This may stem from a read error, because a much larger clone lies one nucleotide away. Since no conserved phenylalanine or tryptophan closes the CDR3, a read error is the likely cause. This chain joins TRBV24-1 and TRBJ2-1, with D possibly TRBD1 on 5 matching bases. This CDR3 contains 15 residues. V was pared by 3 bases and J by 4 bases, with 12 bases between. Germline CDR1 reads KGHDR; CDR2 reads SFDVKD. The CDR3 sequence is CATSDRTPLYNEQFY. In DNA, the CDR3 is TGTGCCACCAGTGATAGGACACCCCTTTACAATGAGCAGTTCTAC.

This clonotype has only a few counts. The chain joins TRBV20-1 to TRBJ2-1; possibly TRBD2 for D (6 bases). CDR1 is DFQATT and CDR2 is SNEGSKA in the germline V gene (reference sequence). Between the trimmed V and J ends, which lost 6 bases and 4 bases, there was a span of 19 bases. This CDR3 has 15 residues. For the CDR3, the DNA is TGCAGTGCGCCCTTAAGTGGGAGGTCTTACAATGAGCAGTTCTTC. Protein product: CSAPLSGRSYNEQFF.

This clonotype has more than one count but fewer than ten. The chain recombines TRBV5-1 with TRBJ2-5; 8 bases fit TRBD1. Germline-derived CDR1 and CDR2 are SGHRS and YFSETQ. V lost 3 bases and J lost 4; bases outside the gene matches: 5. This CDR3 contains 14 residues. The CDR3 is CASSSPDRGETQYF. In nucleotides, the CDR3 is TGCGCCAGCAGCTCCCCAGACAGGGGAGAGACCCAGTACTTC.

This clonotype was observed a handful of times. The chain uses TRBV18 and TRBJ2-7, with 7 bases lining up with TRBD1. After removal of 3 bases from V and 4 bases from J, the junction contained 3 bases not matched to a gene. This CDR3 is 13 amino acids long. From germline, CDR1 is KGHSH and CDR2 LQKENI. The chain's CDR3 is CASSPGTEYEQYF. The CDR3 bases are TGTGCCAGCTCACCCGGGACAGAGTACGAGCAGTACTTC.

CDR3 in DNA: TGCAGCGTTGGGGGAATGGCTGGCTACACCTTC. Protein sequence: CSVGGMAGYTF. The chain couples TRBV29-1 to TRBJ1-2; D is uncertain. V was trimmed by 4 bases and J by 7 bases, leaving 10 bases between them. CDR3 length: 11 residues. CDR1 is SQVTM, CDR2 ANQGSEA, per germline.

This clonotype was picked up a small number of times. The chain carries TRBV24-1 and TRBJ2-5, with D possibly TRBD2 on 6 matching bases. The CDR3 totals 14 residues. Germline CDR1 reads KGHDR; CDR2 reads SFDVKD. Deletions cut 5 bases from V and 3 bases from J, with 12 bases between. In DNA form, the CDR3 reads TGTGCCACCAGTGCCACGACGGGGGAAGAGACCCAGTACTTC. This sequence encodes CATSATTGEETQYF.

This clonotype was counted ten times or more. The CDR3 reads CASSFPGLAGVNEQFF. The CDR3 region has the DNA TGTGCCAGCAGTTTCCCGGGACTAGCGGGGGTCAATGAGCAGTTCTTC. The J gene is TRBJ2-1, the V gene TRBV12-3 or TRBV12-4; 14 bases line up with TRBD2. This CDR3 has 16 amino acids. With 3 bases clipped from V and 6 bases from J, the junction kept 4 bases outside the gene matches.

The chain combines TRBV28 with TRBJ2-5, with D possibly being TRBD2 (6 bases). This CDR3 spans 15 amino acids. V lost 1 base and J 7 bases, leaving 16 bases between the germline ends. CDR1 and CDR2 from the germline V gene are MDHEN and SYDVKM. For the CDR3, the DNA is TGTGCCAGCAGTTTATCGTGGCGGGAAAGGGCGACCCAGTACTTC. Protein sequence: CASSLSWRERATQYF. The whole variable domain, remainder taken from reference TRBV28 and TRBJ2-5, is DVKVTQSSRYLVKRTGEKVFLECVQDMDHENMFWYRQDPGLGLRLIYFSYDVKMKEKGDIPEGYSVSREKKERFSLILESASTNQTSMYLCASSLSWRERATQYFGPGTRLLVL.

The chain carries TRBV5-6 and TRBJ2-7, with D unclear. CDR1 and CDR2 (germline): SGHDT, YYEEEE. The CDR3 spans 15 residues. V lost 3 bases and J 0 bases, leaving 13 bases between the germline ends. The CDR3 sequence: CASSSGAWDSYEQYF. CDR3 sequence (DNA): TGTGCCAGCAGCTCCGGTGCGTGGGACTCCTACGAGCAGTACTTC.

This rearrangement joins TRBV5-6 to TRBJ2-3, with 9 nucleotides matching TRBD1. Germline V lookup: CDR1 SGHDT, CDR2 YYEEEE. Unmatched junction bases numbered 11, after V lost 1 base and J lost 2 bases. There are 18 residues in the CDR3. In DNA, the CDR3 is TGTGCCAGCAGCTTGATAGGTGGACAGGGGATAGCCACAGATACGCAGTATTTT. Protein: CASSLIGGQGIATDTQYF.

This clonotype was seen more than once but under ten times. The chain couples TRBV28 to TRBJ2-7; 10 bases are a match to TRBD2. The CDR3 has 17 residues. The J segment lost 2 bases and the V segment lost 3 bases, leaving 10 bases of the junction unmatched. In germline, CDR1 is MDHEN, CDR2 SYDVKM. The CDR3 DNA is TGTGCCAGCAGTTTCCTCAGCGGGGGGGCTTTTGCCTACGAGCAGTACTTC. This codes for CASSFLSGGAFAYEQYF. The full variable domain, completed using reference TRBV28 and TRBJ2-7, is DVKVTQSSRYLVKRTGEKVFLECVQDMDHENMFWYRQDPGLGLRLIYFSYDVKMKEKGDIPEGYSVSREKKERFSLILESASTNQTSMYLCASSFLSGGAFAYEQYFGPGTRLTVT.

This chain uses TRBV6-2 or TRBV6-3 with TRBJ1-1; no firm D call. CDR1 is MNHEY, CDR2 SVGEGT, per germline. V was pared by 0 bases and J by 1 base, with 6 bases between. There are 14 residues in the CDR3. The CDR3 bases are TGTGCCAGCAGTTACTCGATAGCGAACACTGAAGCTTTCTTT. It is translated as CASSYSIANTEAFF.

This chain connects TRBV5-1 to TRBJ2-1, with D perhaps matching TRBD1 (5 bases). The germline V and J ends were trimmed by 0 bases and 9 bases, with 16 bases remaining between them. Germline CDR1 is SGHRS and CDR2 is YFSETQ. This CDR3 spans 15 amino acids. The CDR3 loop reads CASSLVVAGPPEQFF. Here the CDR3 DNA reads TGCGCCAGCAGCTTGGTCGTCGCAGGGCCCCCTGAGCAGTTCTTC.

The V and J genes are TRBV7-2 and TRBJ1-4, with 8 bases aligning to TRBD1. V trimming: 5 bases; J trimming: 7 bases; junction bases outside the gene matches: 6. Germline V gene data show CDR1 as SGHTA and CDR2 as FQGNSA. The CDR3 spans 14 residues. Here the CDR3 reads CASSAQGAVEKLFF. The DNA of the CDR3 is TGTGCCAGCAGCGCGCAGGGGGCGGTTGAAAAACTGTTTTTT.

V gene TRBV25-1 combines with J gene TRBJ2-3, with a tentative D call TRBD2 (7 bases). The CDR3 covers 17 residues. V gave up 1 base and J gave up 1 base, with 15 bases separating them. Germline lookup yields CDR1 MGHDK and CDR2 SYGVNS. CDR3 nucleotide sequence: TGTGCCAGCAGTGAATCGTTGCGGGGGCCACGCACAGATACGCAGTATTTT. The encoded protein is CASSESLRGPRTDTQYF.